This T cell receptor beta chain is drawn from a study of blood T cell repertoires in COVID-19. Study in general: Sites across the United States, Italy and Spain contributed samples from acute and convalescent COVID-19. From T cells, B-cell-depleted T cells, or PBMCs came the material, which was cDNA or gDNA.

This clone was recorded only once. Study processing details: Reference gene primers were amplified, and this amplification served to estimate nucleated cell counts. Profiling relied on immunoSEQ multiplex PCR, and the TCRdb table lists in-frame clones only, not all of them. From that table come the V and J calls and clone size; the DNA was used to work out D and trimming. The data hold approximately 330,000 clones, with 85% to 90% observed a single time. Trimming took 7 bases from V and 7 from J; bases not matched to a gene: 16. This CDR3 has 17 residues. Germline V gene sequence: CDR1 SNHLY, CDR2 FYNNEI. Followed over time, Seattle patients had been enrolled while infection was active.

What was sequenced was peripheral blood. The source of this sequence is a woman between 35 and 50 years old with COVID-19, enrolled during active disease. The J gene is TRBJ2-2, the V gene TRBV2; 9 nucleotides agree with TRBD2. CDR3 protein: CASNPAGAGGQIGELFF. CDR3 sequence (DNA): TGTGCCAGCAACCCGGCGGGGGCGGGAGGGCAGATCGGGGAGCTGTTTTTT.